The rows below give T cell receptor beta chains drawn from one sample of a study of shared clonotypes between healthy human individuals. Only in-frame clones appear in the TCRdb table, and some are missing; sequencing was by immunoSEQ multiplex PCR. The table lists 2 million to 3 million clones, around 90% of them singletons. Material for sequencing was naive CD4+ T cells sorted from blood. Receptor source: a man aged 18 to 29 in good health. Both conserved end residues are part of each CDR3. A D gene is named only where the DNA matches it firmly. Size values are once, few and many counts, or a class for expanded clones, and some rows have none.

j_call: TRBJ1-6; cdr3_length: 16; d_call: .; v_call: TRBV4-2; clone_size: .; cdr3_nt: TGTGCCAGCAGCCAAGGACCTATAAGGGGAGATTCACCCCTCCACTTT; cdr3_aa: CASSQGPIRGDSPLHF
j_call: TRBJ2-3; cdr3_length: 14; d_call: TRBD1; v_call: TRBV30; clone_size: .; cdr3_nt: TGTGCCTGGTCCCGGGACAGTGGGGCAGATACGCAGTATTTT; cdr3_aa: CAWSRDSGADTQYF
j_call: TRBJ2-7; cdr3_length: 14; d_call: TRBD1; v_call: TRBV6-4; clone_size: once; cdr3_nt: TGTGCCAGCTCTGGACAGGCCAGCTCCTACGAGCAGTACTTC; cdr3_aa: CASSGQASSYEQYF
j_call: TRBJ2-7; cdr3_length: 14; d_call: .; v_call: TRBV23-1; clone_size: .; cdr3_nt: TGCGCCAGCAGCTGCTCCGGGACAAGCTACGAGCAGTACTTC; cdr3_aa: CASSCSGTSYEQYF
j_call: TRBJ1-5; cdr3_length: 16; d_call: .; v_call: TRBV6-1; clone_size: .; cdr3_nt: TGTGCCAGCAGTGAAGCGGCCCCTAGGAGCAATCAGCCCCAGCATTTT; cdr3_aa: CASSEAAPRSNQPQHF
j_call: TRBJ2-7; cdr3_length: 14; d_call: .; v_call: TRBV7-8; clone_size: .; cdr3_nt: TGTGCCAGCAGCCATTCGTGGGACCTCCAGGAGCAGTACTTC; cdr3_aa: CASSHSWDLQEQYF
j_call: TRBJ2-7; cdr3_length: 13; d_call: TRBD2; v_call: TRBV7-2; clone_size: .; cdr3_nt: TGTGCCAGCAGCTTAGATCTAGCGGGTCACCGGTACTTC; cdr3_aa: CASSLDLAGHRYF
j_call: TRBJ1-6; cdr3_length: 16; d_call: .; v_call: TRBV5-1; clone_size: .; cdr3_nt: TGCGCCAGCAGCCAGGGAAAGGGGGAAGGAAATTCACCCCTCCACTTT; cdr3_aa: CASSQGKGEGNSPLHF
j_call: TRBJ2-5; cdr3_length: 15; d_call: TRBD2; v_call: TRBV6-1; clone_size: .; cdr3_nt: TGTGCCAGCATACGAAGTAGCGGGAGAGGAGAGACCCAGTACTTC; cdr3_aa: CASIRSSGRGETQYF
j_call: TRBJ2-2; cdr3_length: 14; d_call: .; v_call: TRBV29-1; clone_size: .; cdr3_nt: TGCAGCGCCCCGGTTTTGGGCGGCACCGGGGAGCTGTTTTTT; cdr3_aa: CSAPVLGGTGELFF
j_call: TRBJ2-4; cdr3_length: 15; d_call: .; v_call: TRBV19; clone_size: .; cdr3_nt: TGTGCCAGTAGTACACCTATGAAAGCCAAAAACATTCAGTACTTC; cdr3_aa: CASSTPMKAKNIQYF
j_call: TRBJ1-1; cdr3_length: 13; d_call: .; v_call: TRBV21-1; clone_size: .; cdr3_nt: TGTGCCAGCAGCACAAGAGGGGGGACTGAAGCTTTCTTT; cdr3_aa: CASSTRGGTEAFF
j_call: TRBJ2-5; cdr3_length: 13; d_call: .; v_call: TRBV30; clone_size: .; cdr3_nt: TGTGCCTGGAGTGTCCTCGTTTGGGAGACCCAGTACTTC; cdr3_aa: CAWSVLVWETQYF
j_call: TRBJ2-7; cdr3_length: 14; d_call: .; v_call: TRBV5-1; clone_size: .; cdr3_nt: TGCGCCAGCAGCTTTGGCCCCGGCGACTACGAGCAGTACTTC; cdr3_aa: CASSFGPGDYEQYF
j_call: TRBJ2-1; cdr3_length: 14; d_call: .; v_call: TRBV7-2; clone_size: .; cdr3_nt: TGTGCCAGCCGGCCAGGGGGGGCCTACAATGAGCAGTTCTTC; cdr3_aa: CASRPGGAYNEQFF
j_call: TRBJ1-6; cdr3_length: 17; d_call: .; v_call: TRBV9; clone_size: .; cdr3_nt: TGTGCCAGCAGCGTAGCTATGAGACCGCTAGCTAATTCACCCCTCCACTTT; cdr3_aa: CASSVAMRPLANSPLHF
j_call: TRBJ2-7; cdr3_length: 11; d_call: .; v_call: TRBV20-1; clone_size: .; cdr3_nt: TGCAGTGCCAGGTTGGGGGCGGGCACGTACTTC; cdr3_aa: CSARLGAGTYF
j_call: TRBJ1-1; cdr3_length: 14; d_call: .; v_call: TRBV6-6; clone_size: .; cdr3_nt: TGTGCCAGCAGATTTCTCACAAGGAACACTGAAGCTTTCTTT; cdr3_aa: CASRFLTRNTEAFF
j_call: TRBJ1-5; cdr3_length: 13; d_call: .; v_call: TRBV6-1; clone_size: .; cdr3_nt: TGTGCCAGTTTTGGGGGTTCCAATCAGCCCCAGCATTTT; cdr3_aa: CASFGGSNQPQHF
j_call: TRBJ1-5; cdr3_length: 12; d_call: .; v_call: TRBV10-1; clone_size: .; cdr3_nt: TGCGCCAGCAGTGGCCCTAATCAGCCCCAGCATTTT; cdr3_aa: CASSGPNQPQHF
j_call: TRBJ2-1; cdr3_length: 15; d_call: TRBD2; v_call: TRBV7-2; clone_size: .; cdr3_nt: TGTGCCAGCAGCAAAGGGGGACTAGTAGGGAATGAGCAGTTCTTC; cdr3_aa: CASSKGGLVGNEQFF
j_call: TRBJ2-2; cdr3_length: 16; d_call: TRBD2; v_call: TRBV7-3; clone_size: .; cdr3_nt: TGTGCCAGCAGCCAGCGGGGGACCACGAACACCGGGGAGCTGTTTTTT; cdr3_aa: CASSQRGTTNTGELFF
j_call: TRBJ1-2; cdr3_length: 13; d_call: .; v_call: TRBV6-1; clone_size: .; cdr3_nt: TGTGCCACCCGTTGGGTACAAAACTATGGCTACACCTTC; cdr3_aa: CATRWVQNYGYTF
j_call: TRBJ2-1; cdr3_length: 15; d_call: .; v_call: TRBV30; clone_size: .; cdr3_nt: TGTGCCTGGAGTGTCAGCTGGCCTCCCTACAATGAGCAGTTCTTC; cdr3_aa: CAWSVSWPPYNEQFF
j_call: TRBJ2-5; cdr3_length: 13; d_call: .; v_call: TRBV18; clone_size: .; cdr3_nt: TGTGCCAGCTCACCCGACCTGCGTTACTCCCAGTACTTC; cdr3_aa: CASSPDLRYSQYF
j_call: TRBJ2-6; cdr3_length: 14; d_call: .; v_call: TRBV2; clone_size: .; cdr3_nt: TGTGCCAGCAGTGATGTCTCTGGGGCCAACGTCCTGACTTTC; cdr3_aa: CASSDVSGANVLTF
j_call: TRBJ2-1; cdr3_length: 13; d_call: TRBD2; v_call: TRBV7-2; clone_size: .; cdr3_nt: TGTGCCAGCAGCCCGGGACTAGGCAATGAGCAGTTCTTC; cdr3_aa: CASSPGLGNEQFF
j_call: TRBJ2-1; cdr3_length: 15; d_call: .; v_call: TRBV7-2; clone_size: .; cdr3_nt: TGTGCCAGCAGCTTATTTCAGGTTCCCTACAATGAGCAGTTCTTC; cdr3_aa: CASSLFQVPYNEQFF
j_call: TRBJ2-2; cdr3_length: 14; d_call: .; v_call: TRBV6-1; clone_size: .; cdr3_nt: TGTGCCAGCTACGGGACGGCGAACACCGGGGAGCTGTTTTTT; cdr3_aa: CASYGTANTGELFF
j_call: TRBJ2-3; cdr3_length: 15; d_call: .; v_call: TRBV6-5; clone_size: .; cdr3_nt: TGTGCCAGCAGTCGCGGGATCTTTAGCACAGATACGCAGTATTTT; cdr3_aa: CASSRGIFSTDTQYF
j_call: TRBJ2-3; cdr3_length: 15; d_call: .; v_call: TRBV5-6; clone_size: .; cdr3_nt: TGTGCCAGCAGCTTTCGGGGGACCCGCACAGATACGCAGTATTTT; cdr3_aa: CASSFRGTRTDTQYF
j_call: TRBJ2-7; cdr3_length: 13; d_call: TRBD2; v_call: TRBV6-6; clone_size: .; cdr3_nt: TGTGCCAGTAGAGGACTAGCGGGAGGCGAGCAGTACTTC; cdr3_aa: CASRGLAGGEQYF
j_call: TRBJ2-2; cdr3_length: 18; d_call: TRBD2; v_call: TRBV7-9; clone_size: .; cdr3_nt: TGTGCCAGCAGCTTAGGACTAGCGGGGGGACTGAACACCGGGGAGCTGTTTTTT; cdr3_aa: CASSLGLAGGLNTGELFF
j_call: TRBJ1-3; cdr3_length: 11; d_call: .; v_call: TRBV6-6; clone_size: .; cdr3_nt: TGTGCCAGCAGCCAGCGTAACACCATATATTTT; cdr3_aa: CASSQRNTIYF
j_call: TRBJ2-5; cdr3_length: 11; d_call: .; v_call: TRBV20-1; clone_size: .; cdr3_nt: TGCAGTGCCTTGTACCAAGAGACCCAGTACTTC; cdr3_aa: CSALYQETQYF
j_call: TRBJ1-5; cdr3_length: 14; d_call: .; v_call: TRBV5-4; clone_size: once; cdr3_nt: TGTGCCAGCAGCTTAGGTGGGCTTAATCAGCCCCAGCATTTT; cdr3_aa: CASSLGGLNQPQHF
j_call: TRBJ1-4; cdr3_length: 15; d_call: TRBD1; v_call: TRBV6-5; clone_size: .; cdr3_nt: TGTGCCAGCAGTTTGACAGGGCCTTATAATGAAAAACTGTTTTTT; cdr3_aa: CASSLTGPYNEKLFF
j_call: TRBJ1-1; cdr3_length: 14; d_call: .; v_call: TRBV6-6; clone_size: .; cdr3_nt: TGTGCCAGCAGTTACACGGACAGGAACACTGAAGCTTTCTTT; cdr3_aa: CASSYTDRNTEAFF
j_call: TRBJ1-1; cdr3_length: 14; d_call: TRBD1; v_call: TRBV19; clone_size: .; cdr3_nt: TGTGCCAGTAAGAACCGGGACAGGAACACTGAAGCTTTCTTT; cdr3_aa: CASKNRDRNTEAFF
j_call: TRBJ2-3; cdr3_length: 13; d_call: .; v_call: TRBV18; clone_size: .; cdr3_nt: TGTGCCAGCTCACCAGGCCCGACAGATACGCAGTATTTT; cdr3_aa: CASSPGPTDTQYF
j_call: TRBJ2-2; cdr3_length: 18; d_call: TRBD2; v_call: TRBV28; clone_size: .; cdr3_nt: TGTGCCAGCAGTTTCGTGGGACTAGCGGGGGTACGCACCGGGGAGCTGTTTTTT; cdr3_aa: CASSFVGLAGVRTGELFF
j_call: TRBJ1-1; cdr3_length: 14; d_call: .; v_call: TRBV5-1; clone_size: .; cdr3_nt: TGCGCCAGCAGCTTGGGGGCCATTAGGGCTGAAGCTTTCTTT; cdr3_aa: CASSLGAIRAEAFF
j_call: TRBJ2-7; cdr3_length: 13; d_call: .; v_call: TRBV27; clone_size: .; cdr3_nt: TGTGCCAGCAGTTTATGGGGGTCCCACGAGCAGTACTTC; cdr3_aa: CASSLWGSHEQYF
j_call: TRBJ1-2; cdr3_length: 14; d_call: TRBD1; v_call: TRBV2; clone_size: .; cdr3_nt: TGTGCCAGAAGTCGACAGGGAAATTACTATGGCTACACCTTC; cdr3_aa: CARSRQGNYYGYTF
j_call: TRBJ1-1; cdr3_length: 12; d_call: .; v_call: TRBV29-1; clone_size: .; cdr3_nt: TGCAGCGTTGGGACAGTTAACACTGAAGCTTTCTTT; cdr3_aa: CSVGTVNTEAFF
j_call: TRBJ2-2; cdr3_length: 15; d_call: .; v_call: TRBV9; clone_size: .; cdr3_nt: TGTGCCAGCAGCGTTTCCGGGAGCCTCACCGGGGAGCTGTTTTTT; cdr3_aa: CASSVSGSLTGELFF
j_call: TRBJ1-6; cdr3_length: 12; d_call: .; v_call: TRBV5-1; clone_size: .; cdr3_nt: TGCGCCAGCAGCTTGGGGGAATCACCCCTCCACTTT; cdr3_aa: CASSLGESPLHF
j_call: TRBJ2-7; cdr3_length: 14; d_call: .; v_call: TRBV11-1; clone_size: .; cdr3_nt: TGTGCCAGCAGCTCCCCCACAGGGCCCTACGAGCAGTACTTC; cdr3_aa: CASSSPTGPYEQYF
j_call: TRBJ2-2; cdr3_length: 13; d_call: .; v_call: TRBV30; clone_size: .; cdr3_nt: TGTGCCTGGTCGCTCCCGAACACCGGGGAGCTGTTTTTT; cdr3_aa: CAWSLPNTGELFF
j_call: TRBJ2-7; cdr3_length: 12; d_call: .; v_call: TRBV28; clone_size: .; cdr3_nt: TGTGCCAGCAGTAACCAGGGTAACGAGCAGTACTTC; cdr3_aa: CASSNQGNEQYF
j_call: TRBJ2-7; cdr3_length: 14; d_call: .; v_call: TRBV13; clone_size: .; cdr3_nt: TGTGCCAGCAGCTACACCCCAGGGATCGACGAGCAGTACTTC; cdr3_aa: CASSYTPGIDEQYF
j_call: TRBJ2-7; cdr3_length: 14; d_call: .; v_call: TRBV2; clone_size: .; cdr3_nt: TGTGCCAGCAGTCCCGAGGCCGGATCCTACGAGCAGTACTTC; cdr3_aa: CASSPEAGSYEQYF
j_call: TRBJ2-3; cdr3_length: 14; d_call: TRBD2; v_call: TRBV30; clone_size: .; cdr3_nt: TGTGCCTGGTCCCTCGGGGGGGCCACAGATACGCAGTATTTT; cdr3_aa: CAWSLGGATDTQYF
j_call: TRBJ1-2; cdr3_length: 13; d_call: TRBD1; v_call: TRBV15; clone_size: .; cdr3_nt: TGTGCCACCAGCACGACAGGGAACTATGGCTACACCTTC; cdr3_aa: CATSTTGNYGYTF
j_call: TRBJ1-1; cdr3_length: 15; d_call: .; v_call: TRBV7-2; clone_size: .; cdr3_nt: TGTGCCAGCAGCACTTTGACAGATTTGAACACTGAAGCTTTCTTT; cdr3_aa: CASSTLTDLNTEAFF